The clone carrying this T cell receptor (beta chain) was counted once. Germline V gives CDR1 SGHAT, CDR2 FQDESV (reference sequence). The CDR3 totals 15 residues. V lost 4 bases and J lost 8; bases outside the gene matches: 10. The data stem from a study of OX40 agonist ivuxolimab in advanced cancers. Assay: immunoSEQ multiplex PCR; the TCRdb copy retains only in-frame clones and omits some. The data show 49,000 or so clones, around 92% seen once. This receptor was taken from an adult with an advanced solid tumor such as melanoma, head and neck, liver or kidney cancer. The V gene is TRBV11-1, the J gene TRBJ2-2; 7 bases fit TRBD2. The specimen was CD4+ or CD8+ T cells sorted from blood, collected in a trial of the OX40 agonist ivuxolimab. The CDR3 region has the DNA TGTGCCAGCAGCTCTAGCGGCGTTACGGGTGGGGAGCTGTTTTTT. Translation: CASSSSGVTGGELFF.